Below are 26 T cell receptor beta chains sequenced from a single sample in a study of cytomegalovirus exposure and HLA in healthy donors. Amplification used 60 Vbeta primers and 13 Jbeta primers. TCRdb's table, derived via immunoSEQ multiplex PCR, lists solely in-frame clones and lacks some. The table has 90,000 to 100,000 clones, 76% seen once. Sequenced input: PBMCs. These receptors all come from a man aged 40-55 years in good health and CMV-seronegative.

This clone appeared a single time. The CDR3 sequence is CASSQLPGTIGNTIYF. In DNA, the CDR3 is TGCGCCAGCAGTCAACTCCCTGGGACTATTGGAAACACCATATATTTT. The gene calls are TRBV23-1 and TRBJ1-3, with D possibly being TRBD1 (5 bases). TRBV23-1 is designated an ORF whose function remains uncertain. The CDR3 loop spans 16 amino acids. With 2 bases removed from V and 3 bases from J, the gap between germline ends came to 14 bases.

The chain joins TRBV2 to TRBJ2-7, with TRBD2 matching over 11 bases. Trimming removed 6 bases from V and 2 bases from J; junction bases left unmatched: 15. This CDR3 has 18 amino acids. Germline loops: CDR1 SNHLY, CDR2 FYNNEI. CDR3 nucleotide sequence: TGTGCCAGCAGCGCCCCAAAGGGTACTAGCGGGAGAGCCTACGAGCAGTACTTC. Its translation: CASSAPKGTSGRAYEQYF.

The V call is TRBV5-4, the J call TRBJ2-5; TRBD2 matches 9 bases. Trimming at V came to 2 bases and at J to 2 bases, leaving 7 bases not matched to a gene. The germline CDR1 and CDR2 sequences are SGHNT and YYREEE (reference sequence). CDR3 length equals 16 residues. The CDR3 DNA sequence: TGTGCCAGCAGCTTCACACTGACTAGCGGACAAGAGACCCAGTACTTC. Residues: CASSFTLTSGQETQYF.

This clone showed up just a few times. This chain connects TRBV5-5 to TRBJ2-1; a possible D gene is TRBD1 (6 bases). V was trimmed by 2 bases and J by 6 bases, leaving 12 bases between them. The V gene's germline CDR1 is SGHKS and CDR2 YYEKEE (reference sequence). CDR3 length: 14 amino acids. CDR3 protein: CASSFGGPANEQFF. CDR3 bases: TGTGCCAGCAGCTTTGGGGGCCCCGCCAATGAGCAGTTCTTC.

The chain couples TRBV4-3 to TRBJ2-5; D unresolved. Germline assignment: CDR1 LGHNA and CDR2 YSLEER. This CDR3 spans 13 amino acids. The ends were cut back, 4 bases at V and 4 bases at J, with 10 bases in the middle. In DNA, the CDR3 is TGCGCCAGCAGCCGAGACCCAGGAGAGACCCAGTACTTC. Protein: CASSRDPGETQYF.

The gene calls are TRBV18 and TRBJ1-1; D perhaps matches TRBD1 (6 bases). V was pared by 4 bases and J by 3 bases, with 24 bases between. Germline V CDR1 and CDR2: KGHSH, LQKENI. The CDR3 is 18 residues long. The CDR3 spells CASSLSQRGGAGDTEAFF. The CDR3 DNA sequence: TGTGCCAGCTCACTCTCCCAACGGGGGGGGGCAGGGGACACTGAAGCTTTCTTT.

V is TRBV11-2 and J is TRBJ2-3; D might be TRBD2 (6 bases). This CDR3 has 14 amino acids. Per germline, CDR1 SGHAT and CDR2 FQNNGV. V lost 6 bases and J lost 3, with 13 bases in between. CDR3 nucleotides: TGTGCCAGCAGTTCGCTAGCGACAACAGATACGCAGTATTTT. It yields the protein CASSSLATTDTQYF.

This clone appeared a few times. The rearrangement links TRBV28 to TRBJ2-3; 15 nucleotides line up with TRBD2. The CDR3 totals 18 residues. With V trimmed by 7 bases and J by 5 bases, 13 bases remained unmatched. Looked up from germline, CDR1 is MDHEN and CDR2 is SYDVKM. This CDR3 reads CASIAPGLAGGRRDTQYF. CDR3 nucleotide sequence: TGTGCCAGCATCGCTCCAGGACTAGCGGGGGGGCGGCGAGATACGCAGTATTTT.

The V gene is TRBV10-1, the J gene TRBJ2-5; D gene unclear. The end of the DNA is better explained by TRBJ2-7, so the J call may be wrong. CDR1 is WNHNN and CDR2 is SYGVQD in the germline V gene (reference sequence). The CDR3 has 12 amino acids. The CDR3 reads CASSTNSYEQYF. In nucleotides, the CDR3 is TGCGCCAGCAGTACCAACTCCTACGAGCAGTACTTC.

This clone was counted a few times. The rearrangement uses TRBV7-3 and TRBJ1-6; D remains ambiguous. Germline loops: CDR1 SGHTA, CDR2 FQGTGA. The CDR3 contains 12 residues. V lost 3 bases and J 7 bases, leaving 4 bases between the germline ends. The CDR3 spells CASSFSNSPLHF. Here the CDR3 DNA reads TGTGCCAGCAGCTTTAGCAATTCACCCCTCCACTTT.

This sequence joins TRBV7-9 and TRBJ2-1; maybe TRBD2 (7 bases). V lost 6 bases to trimming and J lost 6 bases, with 9 bases between them. Germline V CDR1 and CDR2: SEHNR, FQNEAQ (reference sequence). This CDR3 is 12 amino acids long. CDR3 coding DNA: TGTGCCAGCAGGGCGGGGGCCAATGAGCAGTTCTTC. Translating gives CASRAGANEQFF.

Remarks on this clone: Germline and junction disagree at one end, which may indicate a read error. The chain links TRBV7-9 to TRBJ2-7, with D unresolved. CDR3 length: 12 amino acids. CDR1 is SEHNR, CDR2 FQNEAQ, per germline (reference sequence). The CDR3 reads CSSSPEAYEQYF. The DNA of the CDR3 is TGTTCCAGCAGCCCAGAGGCCTACGAGCAGTACTTC.

In regard to this clone: Its ends do not fully match the called genes, so a read error is possible. This chain links TRBV7-9 with TRBJ1-4; D uncertain. This CDR3 contains 13 residues. The germline V gene has CDR1 SEHNR and CDR2 FQNEAQ (reference sequence). CDR3 nucleotides: TGTTCCAGCAGCTTACCTCTTAATGAAAAACTGTTTTTT. Translation gives CSSSLPLNEKLFF.

This chain uses TRBV4-3 with TRBJ1-1, with D uncertain. The CDR3 has 13 residues. The V and J ends lost 0 bases and 11 bases respectively, with 13 bases between them. The V gene's germline CDR1 is LGHNA and CDR2 YSLEER. CDR3 DNA sequence: TGCGCCAGCAGCCAAGATAGCGGGAGTCGTGCTTTCTTT. This encodes CASSQDSGSRAFF.

This clone showed up just a few times. The V call is TRBV18, the J call TRBJ2-7; 9 bases are a match to TRBD2. Germline loops: CDR1 KGHSH, CDR2 LQKENI. V lost 6 bases to trimming and J lost 6 bases; unmatched junction nucleotides: 12. The CDR3 spans 15 residues. The CDR3 bases are TGTGCCAGCTCGTCCGGGACTAGCCTCCCGGGCGAGCAGTACTTC. Protein product: CASSSGTSLPGEQYF.

This clone was counted a single time. The V and J genes are TRBV11-2 and TRBJ2-7; D is unclear. The CDR3 loop spans 14 amino acids. The germline V and J ends were trimmed by 1 base and 1 base, with 8 bases remaining between them. Looked up from germline, CDR1 is SGHAT and CDR2 is FQNNGV. CDR3 bases: TGTGCCAGCAGCTTAGTAGCCGATTCCTACGAGCAGTACTTC. Residues: CASSLVADSYEQYF.

V and J are TRBV10-1 and TRBJ1-6; D uncertain. The CDR3 has 13 residues. With 4 bases removed from V and 7 bases from J, the gap between germline ends came to 8 bases. Per the germline V gene, CDR1 is WNHNN and CDR2 is SYGVQD (reference sequence). The CDR3 sequence: CASSVDWNSPLHF. DNA of the CDR3: TGCGCCAGCAGTGTGGACTGGAATTCACCCCTCCACTTT.

This sequence joins TRBV27 and TRBJ2-7; no clear D. This CDR3 is built from 14 residues. Trimming cost V 0 bases and J 6 bases, with 12 bases left between them. Germline V CDR1 and CDR2: MNHEY, SMNVEV (reference sequence). The CDR3 DNA reads as TGTGCCAGCAGTTTATCTAAGAAACGAGGCGAGCAGTACTTC. Translated: CASSLSKKRGEQYF.

V gene TRBV28 combines with J gene TRBJ2-5; 12 bases map to TRBD1. The CDR3 loop spans 16 amino acids. Germline V lookup: CDR1 MDHEN, CDR2 SYDVKM. V dropped 7 bases and J dropped 4; count of bases not matched to a gene: 10. The CDR3 sequence: CASNYRGQGAGETQYF. CDR3 DNA sequence: TGTGCCAGCAACTACAGGGGACAGGGGGCAGGAGAGACCCAGTACTTC.

The chain is built from TRBV9 and TRBJ2-1; TRBD2 matches 9 bases. The CDR3 runs to 15 residues. V dropped 0 bases and J dropped 5; count of bases not matched to a gene: 3. CDR1 and CDR2 (germline): SGDLS, YYNGEE. This CDR3 is CASSVASGANNEQFF. The CDR3 DNA reads as TGTGCCAGCAGCGTAGCTAGCGGGGCAAACAATGAGCAGTTCTTC.

The J gene is TRBJ2-3, the V gene TRBV7-2, with D perhaps TRBD1 (5 bases). This CDR3 region has 13 residues. CDR1 SGHTA and CDR2 FQGNSA come from the germline V gene. V lost 4 bases and J 6 bases, leaving 11 bases between the germline ends. CDR3 region: CASSSSRADTQYF. CDR3 bases: TGTGCCAGCAGCTCTTCCAGGGCTGATACGCAGTATTTT.

The chain has TRBV28 and TRBJ2-5; 8 bases line up with TRBD2. Trimming took 6 bases from V and 5 from J; bases not matched to a gene: 8. Germline CDR1 MDHEN, CDR2 SYDVKM. The CDR3 loop spans 14 amino acids. In DNA form, the CDR3 reads TGTGCCAGCAGCTCACCGGGCGGGAGGGAGACCCAGTACTTC. Its translation: CASSSPGGRETQYF.

The chain joins TRBV6-5 to TRBJ1-2; weak D call: TRBD1 (5 bases). CDR1 and CDR2 from the germline V gene are MNHEY and SVGAGI. The V end was cut by 6 bases, the J end by 2 bases, with 7 bases between. This CDR3 comprises 12 residues. CDR3 sequence reads: CASSRANYGYTF. The DNA for the CDR3 is TGTGCCAGCAGCAGGGCCAACTATGGCTACACCTTC.

In DNA form, the CDR3 reads TGTGCCTGGGGGAGACGGACAGCTAATGAAAAACTGTTTTTT. Translating gives CAWGRRTANEKLFF. This chain uses TRBV30 with TRBJ1-4, with a possible D match to TRBD1 (6 bases). There are 14 residues in the CDR3. Trimming took off 5 bases at V and 3 bases at J, with 13 bases between the two ends. Germline V gives CDR1 GTSNPN, CDR2 SVGIG (reference sequence).

This chain connects TRBV9 to TRBJ2-7, with D perhaps matching TRBD2 (6 bases). Germline V CDR1 and CDR2: SGDLS, YYNGEE. The V and J ends lost 4 bases and 4 bases respectively, with 18 bases between them. CDR3 size: 15 residues. The CDR3 here is CASSQFGGTSYEQYF. Written as DNA, the CDR3 is TGTGCCAGCAGCCAATTCGGGGGTACTTCATACGAGCAGTACTTC.

The V gene is TRBV6-5, the J gene TRBJ2-7, with D unclear. Trimming removed 7 bases at V and 3 bases at J, with 10 bases between. CDR3 length: 12 amino acids. Germline loops: CDR1 MNHEY, CDR2 SVGAGI. The CDR3 DNA sequence: TGTGCCAGCAATGCGGAGTTCTACGAGCAGTACTTC. Protein: CASNAEFYEQYF.